This TCR beta chain was recovered during a study of T-cell reconstitution after alpha-beta-depleted transplantation in children. The TCRbeta library was prepared with unique molecular identifiers. TCRdb fed the PCR reads into MiXCR, producing one record per CDR3 protein. This sample has about 580,000 distinct CDR3 sequences; 23% occur once, and the top ten carry roughly 13%. The CDR3 is made up of 12 amino acids. V was cut by 4 bases and J by 9 bases, with 10 bases left in between. Germline CDR1 SGHVS, CDR2 FQNEAQ. General study results and limits: After transplant, at about two months, alpha-beta T cells were reportedly derived from several hundred expanded graft clones. Once a year had passed after transplant, T-cell counts and diversity came mostly from newly produced T cells.

This clonotype was recorded at least ten times. Its antigen is unknown. The chain couples TRBV7-8 to TRBJ2-1; a possible D gene is TRBD1 (5 bases). The TCR sequence derives from a boy under two years old who had a stem cell transplant for acute myeloid leukemia, so the T cells may come from the graft donor. The sample here was PBMCs, mostly from graft donor cells, taken 360 days after TCRalphabeta/CD19-depleted stem cell transplant. In nucleotides, the CDR3 is TGTGCCAGCAGCTCTTATAGGGGTGAGCAGTTCTTC. This gives the protein CASSSYRGEQFF.